This entry lists 21 T cell receptor beta chains sequenced from one sample in a study of CD8 T cells in ankylosing spondylitis. TCRdb reanalysed the 5' RACE reads using MiXCR and keeps one entry per CDR3 protein. The table shows 340,000 or so distinct CDR3 sequences, with roughly 14% occurring only once. The sequenced material came from blood, either unsorted or a sorted T cell fraction (not recorded which). The receptors come from a male donor with ankylosing spondylitis or in good health (not recorded which).

The chain uses TRBV5-1 and TRBJ2-1; TRBD2 matches 8 bases. The germline V gene has CDR1 SGHRS and CDR2 YFSETQ. The CDR3 runs 15 residues. V lost 0 bases and J lost 7; bases outside the gene matches: 6. This chain's CDR3 is CASSLEVAGRNEQFF. The CDR3 region has the DNA TGCGCCAGCAGCTTGGAAGTAGCGGGAAGAAATGAGCAGTTCTTC.

The J gene is TRBJ2-4, the V gene TRBV12-3 or TRBV12-4, with a weak D call TRBD1 (6 bases). Trimming took 6 bases from V and 7 from J, leaving 16 bases between them. There are 14 residues in the CDR3. The CDR3 nucleotides read TGTGCCAGCAGCTATAGACAGGCTGGGAACATTCAGTACTTC. Amino acids: CASSYRQAGNIQYF.

The chain joins TRBV9 to TRBJ2-2, with 10 bases matching TRBD2. This CDR3 spans 18 amino acids. The V and J ends lost 0 bases and 5 bases, in that order; junction bases with no gene match: 10. The germline CDR1 and CDR2 sequences are SGDLS and YYNGEE. CDR3 region: CASSVVSSGSSGTGELFF. The CDR3 nucleotides are TGTGCCAGCAGCGTAGTGTCTAGCGGGAGTTCCGGGACCGGGGAGCTGTTTTTT.

J is TRBJ2-7 and V is TRBV12-3 or TRBV12-4; 9 positions agree with TRBD1. J lost 7 bases, V lost 6 bases, and 13 bases had no gene match. The CDR3 runs 15 residues. The CDR3 sequence is CASSPAGTGFEEQYF. Here the CDR3 DNA reads TGTGCCAGCAGCCCTGCCGGGACAGGGTTTGAGGAGCAGTACTTC.

This clonotype showed up just a few times. The chain has TRBV7-8 and TRBJ2-1; TRBD2 matches at 10 bases. Per the germline V gene, CDR1 is SGHVS and CDR2 is FQNEAQ. The junction had 10 bases not matched to a gene; V was cut back by 4 bases and J by 4 bases. There are 17 residues in the CDR3. This chain's CDR3 is CASSSGASGRAYNEQFF. The CDR3 DNA is TGTGCCAGCAGCTCGGGGGCTAGCGGGAGAGCTTACAATGAGCAGTTCTTC.

The chain links TRBV4-1 to TRBJ2-3; D may match TRBD1 or TRBD2 (6 bases each). This CDR3 spans 16 amino acids. Germline loops: CDR1 MGHRA, CDR2 YSYEKL. V was cut by 6 bases and J by 5 bases, with 21 bases left in between. This chain's CDR3 is CASRGGTGIYRDTQYF. CDR3 nucleotides: TGCGCCAGCAGGGGGGGTACAGGGATTTATCGAGATACGCAGTATTTT.

This clonotype was picked up many times. The V call is TRBV29-1, the J call TRBJ2-5, with D possibly TRBD2 on 6 matching bases. V was shortened by 4 bases and J by 1 base, with 13 bases between the two germline ends. CDR1 and CDR2 from the germline V gene are SQVTM and ANQGSEA. The CDR3 extends over 14 amino acids. CDR3 region: CSVAPTRPQETQYF. In nucleotides, the CDR3 is TGCAGCGTTGCGCCGACTAGGCCCCAAGAGACCCAGTACTTC.

This clonotype has a handful of counts. The chain combines TRBV20-1 with TRBJ1-1; TRBD1 is a possible D gene (5 bases). The CDR3 length is 14 residues. V was trimmed by 0 bases and J by 1 base, leaving 9 bases between them. Germline V gene data show CDR1 as DFQATT and CDR2 as SNEGSKA (reference sequence). The CDR3 sequence is CSARDPGENTEAFF. In DNA form, the CDR3 reads TGCAGTGCTAGAGACCCGGGGGAGAACACTGAAGCTTTCTTT.

The gene calls are TRBV13 and TRBJ2-1; TRBD2 agrees at 15 bases. V dropped 6 bases and J dropped 3; count of bases not matched to a gene: 9. Germline V CDR1 and CDR2: PRHDT, FYEKMQ (reference sequence). The CDR3 runs to 18 residues. This CDR3 is CASSPGLAGGLLYNEQFF. Written as DNA, the CDR3 is TGTGCCAGCAGTCCCGGACTAGCGGGAGGGCTTCTCTACAATGAGCAGTTCTTC.

This sequence joins TRBV5-4 and TRBJ1-1; 7 bases match TRBD1. The germline CDR1 and CDR2 sequences are SGHNT and YYREEE (reference sequence). V was clipped by 5 bases and J by 4 bases; unmatched bases: 14. The CDR3 contains 16 residues. Here the CDR3 reads CASSKGGSGGLTEAFF. CDR3 bases: TGTGCCAGCAGTAAAGGGGGTTCAGGGGGACTCACTGAAGCTTTCTTT.

This clonotype has more than one count but fewer than ten. The genes are TRBV7-9 and TRBJ2-3; D gene uncertain. The CDR3 covers 14 residues. V was pared by 3 bases and J by 6 bases, with 13 bases between. Germline V gives CDR1 SEHNR, CDR2 FQNEAQ (reference sequence). The CDR3 DNA reads as TGTGCCAGCAGCTTGGAGCCCGATTCCGATACGCAGTATTTT. Its translation is CASSLEPDSDTQYF. Variable domain in full (rest from reference TRBV7-9 and TRBJ2-3): DTGVSQNPRHKITKRGQNVTFRCDPISEHNRLYWYRQTLGQGPEFLTYFQNEAQLEKSRLLSDRFSAERPKGSFSTLEIQRTEQGDSAMYLCASSLEPDSDTQYFGPGTRLTVL.

The V gene is TRBV7-9, the J gene TRBJ1-4; 7 nucleotides match TRBD1. In germline, CDR1 is SEHNR, CDR2 FQNEAQ (reference sequence). V lost 1 base to trimming and J lost 4 bases; unmatched junction nucleotides: 3. The CDR3 covers 15 residues. CDR3 loop: CASSLGDSLNEKLFF. As DNA, the CDR3 is TGTGCCAGCAGCTTAGGGGACAGCCTTAATGAAAAACTGTTTTTT.

This clonotype has only a few counts. The rearrangement links TRBV5-1 to TRBJ2-7; D may be TRBD2 (5 bases). CDR3 length: 16 amino acids. The V and J ends lost 3 bases and 2 bases respectively, with 18 bases between them. Per germline, CDR1 SGHRS and CDR2 YFSETQ. The CDR3 is CASSSSGGTATYEQYF. In DNA, the CDR3 is TGCGCCAGCAGCTCTTCAGGAGGCACCGCTACCTACGAGCAGTACTTC.

The gene calls are TRBV7-8 and TRBJ2-1; 10 nucleotides align to TRBD2. The CDR3 length is 19 residues. With 4 bases clipped from V and 0 bases from J, the junction kept 12 bases outside the gene matches. The germline CDR1 and CDR2 sequences are SGHVS and FQNEAQ. The DNA of the CDR3 is TGTGCCAGCAGCTCCCCCGGGACTAGCGCCAGCCTCTCCTACAATGAGCAGTTCTTC. This translates into CASSSPGTSASLSYNEQFF.

This clonotype was observed a handful of times. J is TRBJ2-2 and V is TRBV5-1; 15 nucleotides match TRBD2. The CDR3 has 16 amino acids. Germline CDR1 reads SGHRS; CDR2 reads YFSETQ. With V trimmed by 4 bases and J by 5 bases, 3 bases remained unmatched. CDR3 sequence: CASSAGLAGGTGELFF. The CDR3 bases are TGCGCCAGCAGCGCTGGACTAGCGGGGGGGACCGGGGAGCTGTTTTTT.

This clonotype occurred a few times. The junction shows a germline mismatch at one end, possibly a read error. This chain links TRBV5-5 with TRBJ2-3, with 9 nucleotides matching TRBD1. Per the germline V gene, CDR1 is SGHKS and CDR2 is YYEKEE (reference sequence). The CDR3 consists of 15 residues. CDR3: CASSHGTGLTDTQYF. CDR3 nucleotides: TGTGCCAGCAGCCACGGGACAGGGTTGACAGATACTCAGTATTTT.

This clonotype was found a few times. The chain employs TRBV11-2 and TRBJ2-3, with 12 bases that match TRBD2. CDR1 and CDR2 from the germline V gene are SGHAT and FQNNGV. There are 17 residues in the CDR3. The J segment lost 5 bases and the V segment lost 0 bases, leaving 6 bases of the junction unmatched. The CDR3 sequence: CASSLESSGRARDTQYF. The CDR3 DNA reads TGTGCCAGCAGCTTAGAATCTAGCGGGAGGGCCCGAGATACGCAGTATTTT.

This chain links TRBV10-3 with TRBJ1-3; a weak D match, TRBD1 (5 bases). Germline loops: CDR1 ENHRY, CDR2 SYGVKD. V lost 4 bases to trimming and J lost 4 bases, with 8 bases between them. The CDR3 length is 13 residues. CDR3 in DNA: TGTGCCATCAGTGGAAGGGGCGGAAACACCATATATTTT. Translation gives CAISGRGGNTIYF.

In this sample, this clonotype turned up a few times. V gene TRBV4-2 combines with J gene TRBJ2-7; 11 bases fit TRBD2. V lost 1 base and J lost 2; bases outside the gene matches: 13. Germline V CDR1 and CDR2: LGHNA, YNFKEQ. The CDR3 runs to 19 residues. The CDR3 nucleotides read TGTGCCAGCAGCCAAGCGGCTCTAGCGGGAGGAAGGGAAGCCTACGAGCAGTACTTC. Its translation: CASSQAALAGGREAYEQYF.

This clonotype was recorded a few times. CDR3 protein: CATSRERGQGAGKLFF. CDR3 sequence (DNA): TGTGCCACCAGCCGCGAGAGGGGCCAGGGCGCCGGAAAACTGTTTTTT. The rearrangement joins TRBV15 to TRBJ1-4; TRBD1 might be the D (5 bases). Germline lookup yields CDR1 LNHNV and CDR2 YYDKDF (reference sequence). V was shortened by 5 bases and J by 10 bases, with 23 bases between the two germline ends. This CDR3 is built from 16 residues.

This clonotype was detected a few times. This chain connects TRBV4-1 to TRBJ2-7, with D possibly matching TRBD2 (5 bases). With 1 base removed from V and 6 bases from J, the gap between germline ends came to 13 bases. CDR3 size: 14 residues. Germline-derived CDR1 and CDR2 are MGHRA and YSYEKL. Here the CDR3 DNA reads TGCGCCAGCAGCCAAGTAAGGCCTGGGAGCGAGCAGTACTTC. It translates to CASSQVRPGSEQYF.